Following are 19 T cell receptor beta chains from one sample sequenced in a study of T cell responses to AZD1222 COVID-19 vaccine. The table came from immunoSEQ multiplex PCR; TCRdb's copy has only in-frame clones and leaves some out. Found here are around 190,000 clones, roughly 92% of them singletons; the top ten hold 1% to 1.5%. The sequencing here drew on peripheral blood, taken on day 0 of AZD1222 vaccination. These receptors were collected from an adult in good health.

This clone has a single count. This chain links TRBV6-2 or TRBV6-3 with TRBJ2-7; weak D call: TRBD1 (5 bases). Looked up from germline, CDR1 is MNHEY and CDR2 is SVGEGT. The V end lost 0 bases, the J end lost 2 bases, and 8 bases lay between the germline ends. CDR3 length: 14 amino acids. CDR3 amino acids: CASSYSAGTYEQYF. The CDR3 DNA sequence: TGTGCCAGCAGTTACTCCGCAGGGACCTACGAGCAGTACTTC.

V gene TRBV20-1 combines with J gene TRBJ1-2; the D is unclear. The germline CDR1 and CDR2 sequences are DFQATT and SNEGSKA (reference sequence). The CDR3 consists of 11 residues. V lost 6 bases to trimming and J lost 13 bases, with 18 bases between them. CDR3 loop: CSAGRSEGPTF. CDR3 DNA: TGCAGTGCCGGCCGCTCGGAGGGCCCCACCTTC.

This chain links TRBV25-1 with TRBJ1-6; TRBD1 might be the D (5 bases). The V and J ends lost 3 bases and 9 bases respectively, with 15 bases between them. The germline CDR1 and CDR2 sequences are MGHDK and SYGVNS. There are 15 residues in the CDR3. CDR3 DNA: TGTGCCAGCAGTGAGCCTACAGGAATCGGTTCACCCCTCCACTTT. Residues: CASSEPTGIGSPLHF. The full variable domain, its missing parts supplied by reference TRBV25-1 and TRBJ1-6, is EADIYQTPRYLVIGTGKKITLECSQTMGHDKMYWYQQDPGMELHLIHYSYGVNSTEKGDLSSESTVSRIRTEHFPLTLESARPSHTSQYLCASSEPTGIGSPLHFGNGTRLTVT.

V and J are TRBV30 and TRBJ2-7; unclear D gene. Germline V gives CDR1 GTSNPN, CDR2 SVGIG (reference sequence). The V end lost 3 bases, the J end lost 0 bases, and 15 bases lay between the germline ends. The CDR3 has 15 residues. The CDR3 DNA is TGTGCCTGGAGGACGCGTCGGGCAGTCTCCTACGAGCAGTACTTC. The encoded protein is CAWRTRRAVSYEQYF.

This chain links TRBV6-5 with TRBJ1-2; the D is unclear. Per germline, CDR1 MNHEY and CDR2 SVGAGI. Trimming took off 5 bases at V and 8 bases at J, with 15 bases between the two ends. This CDR3 region has 13 residues. The chain's CDR3 is CASSPGGWAGYTF. In nucleotides, the CDR3 is TGTGCCAGCAGTCCAGGAGGTTGGGCGGGCTACACCTTC.

The rearrangement uses TRBV19 and TRBJ2-1, with D unresolved. Germline V gene lookup returns CDR1 LNHDA and CDR2 SQIVND (reference sequence). V gave up 1 base and J gave up 7 bases, with 11 bases separating them. The CDR3 contains 14 residues. In DNA form, the CDR3 reads TGTGCCAGTAGTATAGGTAGGGTTGGGAATGAGCAGTTCTTC. It yields the protein CASSIGRVGNEQFF.

The chain carries TRBV12-3 or TRBV12-4 and TRBJ2-1, with unresolved D. V was cut by 5 bases and J by 7 bases, with 3 bases left in between. The CDR3 has 10 residues. The CDR3 DNA is TGTGCCAGCAGTCTTAATGAGCAGTTCTTC. This encodes CASSLNEQFF.

The CDR3 reads CASSGAGENIQYF. The CDR3 region has the DNA TGTGCCAGCAGTGGGGCAGGGGAAAACATTCAGTACTTC. V is TRBV6-2 or TRBV6-3 and J is TRBJ2-4; D is possibly TRBD1 (6 bases). Per the germline V gene, CDR1 is MNHEY and CDR2 is SVGEGT. Trimming pared 5 bases from V and 5 bases from J, leaving 10 bases between. This CDR3 is 13 amino acids long.

The genes are TRBV11-2 and TRBJ1-6; D is ambiguous. Germline V gives CDR1 SGHAT, CDR2 FQNNGV. Trimming removed 5 bases from V and 11 bases from J, with 10 bases in between. This CDR3 is 12 amino acids long. In DNA, the CDR3 is TGTGCCAGCAGCCCCGGCGTCACACCCCTCCACTTT. This codes for CASSPGVTPLHF.

Points on this clone: The same CDR3 also results from other DNA sequences found in this sample. The chain is built from TRBV6-1 and TRBJ1-5; D gene unclear. The CDR3 runs to 15 residues. Germline CDR1 is MNHNS and CDR2 is SASEGT. Trimming stripped 1 base from V and 0 bases from J, with 7 bases between. Here the CDR3 reads CASSEGSYSNQPQHF. CDR3 DNA sequence: TGTGCCAGCAGTGAAGGTAGTTATAGCAATCAGCCCCAGCATTTT.

This CDR3 reads CASSPPNGYNEKLFF. CDR3 bases: TGTGCCAGCTCACCACCGAACGGCTATAATGAAAAACTGTTTTTT. The chain carries TRBV18 and TRBJ1-4; D gene uncertain. This CDR3 comprises 15 residues. Between the trimmed V and J ends, which lost 0 bases and 4 bases, there was a span of 9 bases. CDR1 is KGHSH and CDR2 is LQKENI in the germline V gene. The whole variable domain, filled in from reference TRBV18 and TRBJ1-4, reads NAGVMQNPRHLVRRRGQEARLRCSPMKGHSHVYWYRQLPEEGLKFMVYLQKENIIDESGMPKERFSAEFPKEGPSILRIQQVVRGDSAAYFCASSPPNGYNEKLFFGSGTQLSVL.

The rearrangement links TRBV7-8 to TRBJ2-5; TRBD2 matches 13 bases. The CDR3 consists of 16 residues. After removal of 4 bases from V and 5 bases from J, the junction contained 7 bases not matched to a gene. CDR1 is SGHVS, CDR2 FQNEAQ, per germline. DNA of the CDR3: TGTGCCAGCAGCTATACTAGCGGGGGGGCCGGGGAGACCCAGTACTTC. Translation: CASSYTSGGAGETQYF.

The chain combines TRBV6-4 with TRBJ1-1; D gene ambiguous. The length of the CDR3 is 11 residues. V was trimmed by 2 bases and J by 10 bases, leaving 8 bases between them. Germline CDR1 is MRHNA and CDR2 is SNTAGT. The CDR3 protein is CASSDGIGAFF. The CDR3 DNA follows: TGTGCCAGCAGTGACGGGATTGGAGCTTTCTTT.

As concerns this clone: One end of the junction fails to match germline, which may point to a read error. V and J are TRBV6-5 and TRBJ1-2; D is undetermined. The V gene's germline CDR1 is MNHEY and CDR2 SVGAGI. CDR3 length: 14 amino acids. The CDR3 is CASSPSATNYDYTF. In DNA, the CDR3 is TGTGCCAGCAGCCCCTCGGCAACTAACTATGACTACACCTTC.

The rearrangement links TRBV6-5 to TRBJ2-2, with 8 bases aligning to TRBD1. Per the germline V gene, CDR1 is MNHEY and CDR2 is SVGAGI. Trimming took 6 bases from V and 3 from J; bases not matched to a gene: 3. The CDR3 is made up of 14 amino acids. The CDR3, as DNA: TGTGCCAGCAGGATGACAGGGGACACCGGGGAGCTGTTTTTT. This codes for CASRMTGDTGELFF.

The chain joins TRBV6-1 to TRBJ1-2; TRBD1 aligns across 8 bases. V shed 4 bases, J shed 4 bases, and the junction held 11 bases outside the gene matches. The CDR3 sequence is 16 residues long. Germline CDR1 reads MNHNS; CDR2 reads SASEGT. DNA for the CDR3: TGTGCCAGCAGTGGCCCGGACAGGGACAGATTCTATGGCTACACCTTC. Translating it yields CASSGPDRDRFYGYTF.

This sequence joins TRBV7-2 and TRBJ1-6, with D possibly matching TRBD1 (5 bases). The CDR3 is 15 amino acids. Trimming removed 5 bases at V and 4 bases at J, with 12 bases between. The V gene's germline CDR1 is SGHTA and CDR2 FQGNSA. CDR3 sequence reads: CASSLEEGYNSPLHF. The CDR3 nucleotides are TGTGCCAGCAGCCTCGAGGAGGGGTATAATTCACCCCTCCACTTT.

The chain employs TRBV6-5 and TRBJ2-1; possibly TRBD2 for D (7 bases). Trimming left V 6 bases short and J 3 bases short, with 15 bases between. There are 15 residues in the CDR3. The germline gives CDR1 MNHEY, CDR2 SVGAGI. As DNA, the CDR3 is TGTGCCAGCAGGGCCGGGGGGCTCTACTACAATGAGCAGTTCTTC. It yields the protein CASRAGGLYYNEQFF.

J is TRBJ1-1 and V is TRBV9; no clear D gene. The CDR3 is 14 amino acids. With 0 bases removed from V and 1 base from J, the gap between germline ends came to 7 bases. The germline CDR1 and CDR2 sequences are SGDLS and YYNGEE. CDR3: CASSVAPGNTEAFF. The CDR3 DNA is TGTGCCAGCAGCGTAGCCCCAGGGAACACTGAAGCTTTCTTT.